Presented here are 17 T cell receptor beta chains from one specimen sequenced in a study of cytomegalovirus exposure and HLA in healthy donors. Primers included in the PCR were 60 Vbeta and 13 Jbeta primers. Using immunoSEQ multiplex PCR, the repertoire was profiled, and TCRdb retains in-frame clones only, with some absent. The profile shows hundreds of thousands of clones, 77% of them singletons. The specimen was PBMCs. The receptors shown here come from a woman in her fifties or sixties in good health and CMV-seropositive.

This chain uses TRBV27 with TRBJ2-2; D is possibly TRBD1 (6 bases). The V end was cut by 3 bases, the J end by 4 bases, with 15 bases between. CDR3 length equals 16 residues. CDR1 and CDR2 (germline): MNHEY, SMNVEV (reference sequence). CDR3 sequence reads: CASSFYGTPSTGELFF. CDR3 DNA: TGTGCCAGCAGTTTTTATGGGACACCCTCCACCGGGGAGCTGTTTTTT.

The chain links TRBV6-1 to TRBJ2-1, with 8 nucleotides matching TRBD2. V shed 7 bases and J 5 bases; nucleotides not matched to a gene: 4. The CDR3 contains 13 residues. CDR1 MNHNS and CDR2 SASEGT come from the germline V gene. CDR3 protein: CASILAGHNEQFF. The DNA for the CDR3 is TGTGCCAGCATTCTAGCGGGCCACAATGAGCAGTTCTTC.

The V gene is TRBV2, the J gene TRBJ2-1; no clear D gene. Trimming stripped 3 bases from V and 0 bases from J, with 6 bases between. Germline loops: CDR1 SNHLY, CDR2 FYNNEI. This CDR3 spans 14 amino acids. CDR3 in amino acids: CASSDYISYNEQFF. The CDR3 DNA is TGTGCCAGCAGTGACTATATCTCCTACAATGAGCAGTTCTTC. Variable domain in full (rest from reference TRBV2 and TRBJ2-1): EPEVTQTPSHQVTQMGQEVILRCVPISNHLYFYWYRQILGQKVEFLVSFYNNEISEKSEIFDDQFSVERPDGSNFTLKIRSTKLEDSAMYFCASSDYISYNEQFFGPGTRLTVL.

This rearrangement joins TRBV5-1 to TRBJ2-1; D call uncertain. The CDR3 consists of 15 residues. Deletions cut 0 bases from V and 7 bases from J, with 14 bases between. Looked up from germline, CDR1 is SGHRS and CDR2 is YFSETQ. The CDR3 loop reads CASSLEPGFGNEQFF. The DNA of the CDR3 is TGCGCCAGCAGCTTGGAGCCCGGGTTCGGAAATGAGCAGTTCTTC.

CDR3 bases: TGTGCCAGCAGCCTCCTGAGAGATGGTGAAGCTTTCTTT. Translated: CASSLLRDGEAFF. This chain joins TRBV27 and TRBJ1-1; D gene unclear. The V and J ends lost 6 bases and 7 bases respectively, with 15 bases between them. There are 13 residues in the CDR3. Germline values: CDR1 MNHEY, CDR2 SMNVEV (reference sequence).

The rearrangement joins TRBV18 to TRBJ2-7; perhaps TRBD2 as D (7 bases). Germline CDR1 and CDR2: KGHSH and LQKENI. Trimming took off 2 bases at V and 3 bases at J, with 17 bases between the two ends. The CDR3 is 16 amino acids. This CDR3 reads CASSPSGGARVYEQYF. The CDR3 nucleotides read TGTGCCAGCTCACCATCGGGGGGCGCCAGGGTCTACGAGCAGTACTTC.

In regard to this clone: In the same sample, other DNA sequences code for this CDR3. The chain is built from TRBV5-1 and TRBJ1-4, with 8 bases matching TRBD1. CDR3 length: 14 amino acids. Germline V gene data show CDR1 as SGHRS and CDR2 as YFSETQ. Losses at the gene ends were 3 bases for V and 8 bases for J; bases not matched to a gene: 6. For the CDR3, the DNA is TGCGCCAGCAGCTACGGACAGGGAGGGGAAAAACTGTTTTTT. Protein product: CASSYGQGGEKLFF. The full variable domain, completed using reference TRBV5-1 and TRBJ1-4, is KAGVTQTPRYLIKTRGQQVTLSCSPISGHRSVSWYQQTPGQGLQFLFEYFSETQRNKGNFPGRFSGRQFSNSRSEMNVSTLELGDSALYLCASSYGQGGEKLFFGSGTQLSVL.

This chain uses TRBV6-6 with TRBJ1-3; D is unclear. Deletions cut 0 bases from V and 4 bases from J, with 7 bases between. CDR3 length: 14 amino acids. Looked up from germline, CDR1 is MNHNY and CDR2 is SVGAGI (reference sequence). CDR3 residues: CASSYSIRGNTIYF. The CDR3, as DNA: TGTGCCAGCAGTTACTCGATCAGGGGAAACACCATATATTTT.

V gene TRBV7-2 combines with J gene TRBJ1-3; the D gene is possibly TRBD1 (6 bases). Trimming removed 4 bases from V and 4 bases from J, with 14 bases in between. Germline CDR1 SGHTA, CDR2 FQGNSA. This CDR3 has 15 residues. The chain's CDR3 is CASSSQGGLGNTIYF. The DNA for the CDR3 is TGTGCCAGCAGCTCCCAAGGGGGTTTAGGAAACACCATATATTTT.

The rearrangement joins TRBV27 to TRBJ1-1, with TRBD1 identical over 7 bases. The germline V gene encodes CDR1 MNHEY and CDR2 SMNVEV (reference sequence). V was pared by 4 bases and J by 10 bases, with 3 bases of the junction left unmatched. CDR3 size: 11 residues. CDR3 amino acids: CASSSQGGAFF. The DNA for the CDR3 is TGTGCCAGCAGTTCGCAGGGGGGAGCTTTCTTT.

J is TRBJ1-1 and V is TRBV27; no clear D. Germline assignment: CDR1 MNHEY and CDR2 SMNVEV (reference sequence). This CDR3 is built from 14 residues. With 0 bases removed from V and 4 bases from J, the gap between germline ends came to 9 bases. The CDR3 protein is CASSLSRRGTEAFF. In DNA, the CDR3 is TGTGCCAGCAGTTTATCGAGGCGCGGCACTGAAGCTTTCTTT.

This chain connects TRBV4-1 to TRBJ2-1; 8 bases map to TRBD2. Unmatched junction bases numbered 9, after V lost 4 bases and J lost 4 bases. The V gene's germline CDR1 is MGHRA and CDR2 YSYEKL. The CDR3 runs 16 residues. CDR3 sequence reads: CASSLEPTSVYNEQFF. CDR3 coding DNA: TGCGCCAGCAGCCTTGAACCGACTAGCGTGTACAATGAGCAGTTCTTC.

This clone was counted a single time. The chain recombines TRBV6-5 with TRBJ1-5; 9 nucleotides align to TRBD1. CDR1 and CDR2 (germline): MNHEY, SVGAGI. The CDR3 has 15 amino acids. Trimming removed 6 bases from V and 3 bases from J; junction bases left unmatched: 6. In DNA form, the CDR3 reads TGTGCCAGCAGCCCCGGGACAGGGTACAATCAGCCCCAGCATTTT. Protein sequence: CASSPGTGYNQPQHF.

The chain recombines TRBV28 with TRBJ2-7; tentatively, D is TRBD2 (6 bases). Trimming took off 10 bases at V and 3 bases at J, with 13 bases between the two ends. CDR3 length: 12 residues. Germline V gives CDR1 MDHEN, CDR2 SYDVKM. The chain's CDR3 is CATLAEGYEQYF. In nucleotides, the CDR3 is TGTGCCACCCTGGCGGAGGGCTACGAGCAGTACTTC.

The genes are TRBV9 and TRBJ2-7; a possible D gene is TRBD1 (6 bases). The CDR3 loop spans 16 amino acids. V shed 0 bases and J shed 2 bases, with 15 bases lying between them. Germline CDR1 and CDR2: SGDLS and YYNGEE. The CDR3 region has the DNA TGTGCCAGCAGCGTAGGTGGGCGGACAGCCACCTACGAGCAGTACTTC. Translated: CASSVGGRTATYEQYF.

This clone was counted only a few times. The chain recombines TRBV27 with TRBJ2-5; 8 nucleotides line up with TRBD1. The CDR3 length is 17 residues. Germline V gene data show CDR1 as MNHEY and CDR2 as SMNVEV (reference sequence). Trimming cost V 5 bases and J 2 bases; bases outside gene matches: 13. Here the CDR3 DNA reads TGTGCCAGCAGTCGTAGACCGCCGGGACAGGAACAAGAGACCCAGTACTTC. Amino acid sequence: CASSRRPPGQEQETQYF.

V and J are TRBV11-2 and TRBJ1-3, with D perhaps TRBD1 (5 bases). V gave up 4 bases and J gave up 0 bases, with 13 bases separating them. CDR1 is SGHAT, CDR2 FQNNGV, per germline. The CDR3 is made up of 16 amino acids. The CDR3 is CASSSNWGGSGNTIYF. The CDR3 DNA is TGTGCCAGCAGCTCCAATTGGGGGGGCTCTGGAAACACCATATATTTT.